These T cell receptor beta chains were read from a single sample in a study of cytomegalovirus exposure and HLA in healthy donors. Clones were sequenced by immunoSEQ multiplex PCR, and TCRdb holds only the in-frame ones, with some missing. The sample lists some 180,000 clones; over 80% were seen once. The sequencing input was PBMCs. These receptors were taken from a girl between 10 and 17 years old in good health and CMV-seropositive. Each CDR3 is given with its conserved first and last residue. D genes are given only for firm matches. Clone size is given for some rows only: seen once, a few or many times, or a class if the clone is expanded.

CDR3: CARSVGLYGYTF; DNA: TGTGCCCGGAGTGTCGGTCTTTATGGCTACACCTTC; length: 12; D: -; J: TRBJ1-2; V: TRBV30; size: -
CDR3: CASSQVFTSSYEQYF; DNA: TGCGCCAGCAGCCAAGTCTTTACCAGCTCCTACGAGCAGTACTTC; length: 15; D: -; J: TRBJ2-7; V: TRBV4-3; size: -
CDR3: CASSFGGSGTEAFF; DNA: TGCGCCAGCAGCTTCGGGGGATCGGGCACTGAAGCTTTCTTT; length: 14; D: -; J: TRBJ1-1; V: TRBV5-1; size: few
CDR3: CASSLFLEQGRTTLFNEQFF; DNA: TGTGCCAGCAGTTTATTTTTGGAACAGGGTCGTACCACACTGTTCAATGAGCAGTTCTTC; length: 20; D: -; J: TRBJ2-1; V: TRBV27; size: -
CDR3: CASSWAEGIQYF; DNA: TGCGCCAGCAGCTGGGCCGAGGGCATTCAGTACTTC; length: 12; D: -; J: TRBJ2-4; V: TRBV5-1; size: once
CDR3: CATSSPELLRTDTQYF; DNA: TGTGCCACCAGCTCTCCCGAGCTCCTACGCACAGATACGCAGTATTTT; length: 16; D: -; J: TRBJ2-3; V: TRBV15; size: -
CDR3: CASSSFRETQYF; DNA: TGCGCCAGCAGCTCCTTCCGGGAGACCCAGTACTTC; length: 12; D: -; J: TRBJ2-5; V: TRBV5-1; size: -
CDR3: CASSPGRTGWTEAFF; DNA: TGTGCCAGCTCACCAGGCAGGACAGGCTGGACTGAAGCTTTCTTT; length: 15; D: TRBD1; J: TRBJ1-1; V: TRBV18; size: -
CDR3: CASSIGRLAGEQFF; DNA: TGTGCCAGTAGTATAGGCCGACTAGCGGGCGAGCAGTTCTTC; length: 14; D: TRBD2; J: TRBJ2-1; V: TRBV19; size: -
CDR3: CASSVQGTGGLGYTF; DNA: TGTGCCAGCAGCGTCCAGGGGACAGGGGGACTTGGCTACACCTTC; length: 15; D: TRBD1; J: TRBJ1-2; V: TRBV9; size: -
CDR3: CASSVLDSTYEQYF; DNA: TGCGCCAGCAGCGTCCTGGACAGCACCTACGAGCAGTACTTC; length: 14; D: -; J: TRBJ2-7; V: TRBV5-1; size: -
CDR3: CASRPFYGSSTDTQYF; DNA: TGCGCCAGCAGGCCATTTTACGGGTCTAGCACAGATACGCAGTATTTT; length: 16; D: -; J: TRBJ2-3; V: TRBV5-1; size: -
CDR3: CAWSVGRRNSPLHF; DNA: TGTGCCTGGAGTGTTGGTAGGAGGAATTCACCCCTCCACTTT; length: 14; D: -; J: TRBJ1-6; V: TRBV30; size: -
CDR3: CASSLGGSGGETQYF; DNA: TGTGCCAGCAGTTTGGGGGGCTCTGGGGGGGAGACCCAGTACTTC; length: 15; D: -; J: TRBJ2-5; V: TRBV5-6; size: -
CDR3: CASSISWAGLSYEQYF; DNA: TGTGCCAGTAGTATAAGTTGGGCAGGACTTTCCTACGAGCAGTACTTC; length: 16; D: -; J: TRBJ2-7; V: TRBV19; size: -
CDR3: CASSSGEQGFGYTF; DNA: TGTGCCAGCAGCTCCGGGGAACAGGGATTCGGCTACACCTTC; length: 14; D: -; J: TRBJ1-2; V: TRBV11-1; size: -
CDR3: CASSQAYLASTDTQYF; DNA: TGCGCCAGCAGCCAAGCGTATCTAGCGTCTACAGATACGCAGTATTTT; length: 16; D: -; J: TRBJ2-3; V: TRBV4-3; size: once
CDR3: CASSPLETGANEKLFF; DNA: TGTGCCAGCAGCCCCCTGGAGACAGGGGCTAATGAAAAACTGTTTTTT; length: 16; D: TRBD1; J: TRBJ1-4; V: TRBV7-9; size: -
CDR3: CASSYLQGNTIYF; DNA: TGTGCCAGCAGTTATTTACAAGGAAACACCATATATTTT; length: 13; D: -; J: TRBJ1-3; V: TRBV6-5; size: -
CDR3: CASSPLAGVGNEQFF; DNA: TGTGCCAGCTCACCACTAGCGGGAGTCGGCAATGAGCAGTTCTTC; length: 15; D: TRBD2; J: TRBJ2-1; V: TRBV18; size: once